This T cell receptor beta chain originates from a study of T-cell reconstitution after alpha-beta-depleted transplantation in children (dated by TCRdb to about 2016). About the investigation overall: Using TCR repertoire profiling, the study followed T-cell immune reconstitution in a quantitative way in children after TCRalphabeta/CD19-depleted allogeneic hematopoietic cell transplantation.

There are many counts of this clonotype. Its antigen specificity is not known. Per-base quality was not reported, and no clone a single base away is much larger than it. This specimen's treatment or condition label, per the study, means: allogeneic hematopoietic cell transplantation with graft depleted of TCRalphabeta T cells and CD19 B cells. The children who served as transplant recipients had been given grafts of TCRalphabeta/CD19-depleted allogeneic hematopoietic cells. V drops 8 bases and J drops 0 bases, leaving 8 bases in between. From its cysteine to its phenylalanine, the CDR3 spans 14 amino acids. The retained sequence is limited to the CDR3, 42 bases, with the frame set at the first base. The method behind the library was PCR. Sequencing instrument: Illumina HiSeq 2500. To normalize quantification of the TCRbeta repertoire, the TCR libraries were built with molecular barcoding that relied on unique molecular identifiers. Using fastp trimming at Q25 and MiXCR clonotype assembly, TCRdb reanalyzed the public sequencing data and kept in-frame beta chains. Records with the same CDR3 protein are collapsed into one entry carrying the most frequent genes and DNA. This sample is represented by 200,000 to 250,000 distinct CDR3 sequences; under 13% of them were singletons. The ten largest clonotypes hold over 25% of the sample.

Overall results and qualifications from the work: Over the following months the frequencies of hyperexpanded clones went down, and after one year T-cell counts and TCRbeta diversity were mostly credited to newly produced T cells. The high TCRbeta diversity at day 60 in some patients was ascribed to recipient T cells and intrathymic progenitors that had survived conditioning. About two months after transplant, the apparently early recovery of alphabetaT-cell counts reportedly depended on just several hundred clones that had expanded rapidly and came from non-depleted graft cells.

The sequence came from a child under two years old with acute myeloid leukemia, due to receive a stem cell transplant. The chain couples TRBV12-3 or TRBV12-4 to TRBJ1-6; matching of 6 bases hints at TRBD1 as the D gene. The material was PBMCs, obtained before TCRalphabeta/CD19-depleted stem cell transplant. The nucleotide sequence reads as follows: TGTGCCAGCGGAGGGGGCTCCTATAATTCACCCCTCCACTTT. It is translated as CASGGGSYNSPLHF.